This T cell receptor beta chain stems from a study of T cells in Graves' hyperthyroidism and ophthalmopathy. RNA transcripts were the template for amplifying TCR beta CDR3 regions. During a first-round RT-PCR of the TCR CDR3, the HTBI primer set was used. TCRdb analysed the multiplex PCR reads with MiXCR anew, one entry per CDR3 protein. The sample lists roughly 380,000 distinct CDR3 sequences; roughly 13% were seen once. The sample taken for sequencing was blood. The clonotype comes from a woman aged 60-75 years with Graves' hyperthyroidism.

This CDR3 reads CASSETSGSFEQFF. The CDR3, as DNA: TGTGCCAGCAGCGAAACTAGCGGGAGTTTTGAGCAGTTCTTC. The rearrangement uses TRBV25-1 and TRBJ2-1; TRBD2 matches 11 bases. The CDR3 is 14 residues long. V lost 6 bases to trimming and J lost 9 bases; unmatched junction nucleotides: 7. The V gene's germline CDR1 is MGHDK and CDR2 SYGVNS. Looking up the rest from reference TRBV25-1 and TRBJ2-1 gives the full variable domain: EADIYQTPRYLVIGTGKKITLECSQTMGHDKMYWYQQDPGMELHLIHYSYGVNSTEKGDLSSESTVSRIRTEHFPLTLESARPSHTSQYLCASSETSGSFEQFFGPGTRLTVL.